The clone carrying this T cell receptor beta chain was picked up many times. A read error may account for a junction end that differs from germline. This CDR3 region has 14 residues. Germline V gives CDR1 SQVTM, CDR2 ANQGSEA. The sample is drawn from a study of T cells after yellow fever vaccination. TCRdb re-derived calls from the 5' RACE reads in MiXCR, one entry per CDR3 protein. The data hold approximately 150,000 distinct CDR3 sequences, with roughly 6.4% observed a single time. This specimen was CD4+ T cells sorted from PBMCs, taken on the day of the first yellow fever vaccination. V usage is TRBV29-1 and J usage is TRBJ1-4, with TRBD1 matching over 9 bases. The TCR sequence derives from a man between 18 and 35 years old who received the YFV17D yellow fever vaccine. The CDR3 loop is CSVEGTGTNEKLFF. The CDR3 region has the DNA TGCAGCGTCGAAGGGACAGGGACTAATGAAAAACTGTTTTTT.